These 8 T cell receptor beta chains share one sample of origin, sequenced in a study of early T cells in non-severe SARS-CoV-2 infection. Using its own MiXCR run on the 5' RACE reads, TCRdb lists one record per CDR3 protein. The sample carries about 77,000 distinct CDR3 sequences, about 9.6% recorded once. The sequencing sample was made of whole blood. These TCRs come from an adult who was a healthcare worker with PCR-confirmed SARS-CoV-2 infection or an uninfected control (not recorded which).

This clonotype came up many times. The V call is TRBV7-2, the J call TRBJ2-3, with D uncertain. This CDR3 spans 12 amino acids. Germline V gives CDR1 SGHTA, CDR2 FQGNSA. Between the trimmed V and J ends, which lost 5 bases and 8 bases, there was a span of 11 bases. CDR3 sequence reads: CASSLGLSTQYF. Written as DNA, the CDR3 is TGTGCCAGCAGCCTAGGGTTGAGTACGCAGTATTTT.

This rearrangement joins TRBV4-2 to TRBJ2-7; a weak D match, TRBD1 (6 bases). Germline CDR1 and CDR2: LGHNA and YNFKEQ. V lost 1 base and J 3 bases, leaving 13 bases between the germline ends. CDR3 length: 15 residues. CDR3 nucleotide sequence: TGTGCCAGCAGCCAAGCATCTGGGGGCGGCTACGAGCAGTACTTC. Its translation: CASSQASGGGYEQYF.

V usage is TRBV10-2 and J usage is TRBJ2-7; D is undetermined. V was pared by 3 bases and J by 0 bases, with 3 bases between. CDR3 size: 12 residues. Germline CDR1 and CDR2: WSHSY and SAAADI. The CDR3 sequence is CASSEPSYEQYF. The CDR3 region has the DNA TGCGCCAGCAGTGAACCCTCCTACGAGCAGTACTTC.

The chain joins TRBV5-1 to TRBJ2-5, with 9 positions matching TRBD2. J lost 6 bases, V lost 6 bases, and 9 bases had no gene match. Germline V gives CDR1 SGHRS, CDR2 YFSETQ. The CDR3 runs to 14 residues. CDR3 protein: CASIPREGPKTQYF. The CDR3 DNA follows: TGCGCCAGCATCCCGCGGGAGGGCCCGAAGACCCAGTACTTC.

This sequence joins TRBV19 and TRBJ2-1; 10 bases agree with TRBD1. The ends lost 9 bases at V and 6 bases at J; junction bases unmatched: 11. The CDR3 has 15 amino acids. Germline V gene data show CDR1 as LNHDA and CDR2 as SQIVND (reference sequence). CDR3 in amino acids: CASRYTGTGANEQFF. CDR3 coding DNA: TGTGCCAGCCGGTATACCGGGACAGGGGCCAATGAGCAGTTCTTC.

The sample holds many counts of this clonotype. The chain couples TRBV7-2 to TRBJ2-7; D uncertain. The CDR3 length is 15 residues. V gave up 3 bases and J gave up 0 bases, with 12 bases separating them. Germline V gene sequence: CDR1 SGHTA, CDR2 FQGNSA. The CDR3 here is CASSFPPGRSYEQYF. CDR3 sequence (DNA): TGTGCCAGCAGCTTCCCCCCGGGCCGCTCCTACGAGCAGTACTTC.

This clonotype was observed a handful of times. The chain is built from TRBV7-2 and TRBJ2-5; no firm D call. This CDR3 region has 11 residues. Germline values: CDR1 SGHTA, CDR2 FQGNSA. V lost 6 bases, J lost 5 bases, and 7 bases lay in between. The CDR3 DNA reads as TGTGCCAGCAGACAGCGCGAGACCCAGTACTTC. This translates into CASRQRETQYF.

The table lists this clonotype with many counts. This chain joins TRBV5-1 and TRBJ2-3; D is tentatively TRBD1 or TRBD2 (5 bases each). CDR3 length equals 15 residues. V lost 3 bases and J 1 base, leaving 12 bases between the germline ends. Germline V CDR1 and CDR2: SGHRS, YFSETQ. The CDR3 DNA is TGCGCCAGCAGCTGGGGGAGAGGCGGCACAGATACGCAGTATTTT. Translation gives CASSWGRGGTDTQYF.